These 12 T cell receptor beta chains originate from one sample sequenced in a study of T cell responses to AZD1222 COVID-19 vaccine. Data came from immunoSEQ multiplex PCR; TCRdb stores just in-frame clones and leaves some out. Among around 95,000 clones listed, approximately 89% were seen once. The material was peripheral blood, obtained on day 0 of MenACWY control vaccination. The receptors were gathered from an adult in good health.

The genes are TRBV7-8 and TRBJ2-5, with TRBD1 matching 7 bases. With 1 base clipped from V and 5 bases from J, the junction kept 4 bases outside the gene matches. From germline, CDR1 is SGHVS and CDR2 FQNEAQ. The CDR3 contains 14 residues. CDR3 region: CASSLGGGSETQYF. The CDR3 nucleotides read TGTGCCAGCAGCTTAGGAGGGGGCTCTGAGACCCAGTACTTC. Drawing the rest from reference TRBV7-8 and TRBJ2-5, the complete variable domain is GAGVSQSPRYKVAKRGQDVALRCDPISGHVSLFWYQQALGQGPEFLTYFQNEAQLDKSGLPSDRFFAERPEGSVSTLKIQRTQQEDSAVYLCASSLGGGSETQYFGPGTRLLVL.

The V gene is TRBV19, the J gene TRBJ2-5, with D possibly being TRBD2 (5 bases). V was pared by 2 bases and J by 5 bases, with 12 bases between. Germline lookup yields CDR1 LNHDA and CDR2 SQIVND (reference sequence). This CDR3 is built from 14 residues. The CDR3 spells CASSILGSEETQYF. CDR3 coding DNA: TGTGCCAGTAGTATATTAGGGAGTGAGGAGACCCAGTACTTC.

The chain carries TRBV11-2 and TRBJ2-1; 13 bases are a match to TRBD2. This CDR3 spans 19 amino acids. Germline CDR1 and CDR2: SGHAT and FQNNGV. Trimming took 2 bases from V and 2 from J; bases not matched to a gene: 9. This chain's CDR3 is CASSLSGRTSGRAYNEQFF. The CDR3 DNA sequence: TGTGCCAGCAGCTTATCGGGGAGAACTAGCGGGAGGGCCTACAATGAGCAGTTCTTC.

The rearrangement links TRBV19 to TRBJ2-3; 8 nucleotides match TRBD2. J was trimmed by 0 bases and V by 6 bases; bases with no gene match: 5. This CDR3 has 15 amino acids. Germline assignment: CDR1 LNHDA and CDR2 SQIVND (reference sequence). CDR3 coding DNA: TGTGCCAGTAGGGCTAGCGGGCGAAGCACAGATACGCAGTATTTT. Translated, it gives CASRASGRSTDTQYF.

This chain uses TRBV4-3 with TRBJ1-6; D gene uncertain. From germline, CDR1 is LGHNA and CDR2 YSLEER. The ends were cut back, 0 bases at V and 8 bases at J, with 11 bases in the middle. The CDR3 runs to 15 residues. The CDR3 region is CASSQDRPGYSPLHF. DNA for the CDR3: TGCGCCAGCAGCCAAGATCGTCCAGGATATTCACCCCTCCACTTT.

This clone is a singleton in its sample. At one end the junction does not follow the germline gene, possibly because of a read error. The CDR3 coding sequence is TGCGCCAGCAGCTTAACTAGCGACCCCAATCAGCAGTTCTTC. Residues: CASSLTSDPNQQFF. J is TRBJ2-1 and V is TRBV5-1, with TRBD2 identical over 7 bases. CDR1 is SGHRS and CDR2 is YFSETQ in the germline V gene. There are 14 residues in the CDR3.

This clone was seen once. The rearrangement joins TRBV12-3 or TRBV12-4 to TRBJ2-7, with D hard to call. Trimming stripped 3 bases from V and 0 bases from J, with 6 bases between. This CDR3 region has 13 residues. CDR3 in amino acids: CASSLGGSYEQYF. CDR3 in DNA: TGTGCCAGCAGTTTGGGCGGCTCCTACGAGCAGTACTTC.

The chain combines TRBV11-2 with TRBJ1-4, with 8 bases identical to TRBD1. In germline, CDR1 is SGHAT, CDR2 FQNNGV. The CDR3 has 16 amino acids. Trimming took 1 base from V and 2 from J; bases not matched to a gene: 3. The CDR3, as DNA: TGTGCCAGCAGCTTAGGACAGGGGACTACTAATGAAAAACTGTTTTTT. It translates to CASSLGQGTTNEKLFF. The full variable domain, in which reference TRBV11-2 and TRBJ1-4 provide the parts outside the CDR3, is EAGVAQSPRYKIIEKRQSVAFWCNPISGHATLYWYQQILGQGPKLLIQFQNNGVVDDSQLPKDRFSAERLKGVDSTLKIQPAKLEDSAVYLCASSLGQGTTNEKLFFGSGTQLSVL.

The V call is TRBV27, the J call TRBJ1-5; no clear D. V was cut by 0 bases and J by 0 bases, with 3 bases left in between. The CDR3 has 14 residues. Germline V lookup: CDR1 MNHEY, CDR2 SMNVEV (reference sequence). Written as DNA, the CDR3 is TGTGCCAGCAGTTTATCAGGTAGCAATCAGCCCCAGCATTTT. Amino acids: CASSLSGSNQPQHF.

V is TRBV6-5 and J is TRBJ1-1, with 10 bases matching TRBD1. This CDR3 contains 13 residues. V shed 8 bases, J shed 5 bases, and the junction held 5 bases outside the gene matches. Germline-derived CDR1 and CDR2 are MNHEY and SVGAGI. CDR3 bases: TGTGCCAGCCGACAGGGGGCGCGGACTGAAGCTTTCTTT. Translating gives CASRQGARTEAFF.

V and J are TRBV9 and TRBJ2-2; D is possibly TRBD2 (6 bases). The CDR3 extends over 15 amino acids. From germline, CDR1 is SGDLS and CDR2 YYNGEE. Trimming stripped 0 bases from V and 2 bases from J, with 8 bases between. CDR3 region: CASSVDGGNTGELFF. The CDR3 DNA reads TGTGCCAGCAGCGTAGACGGGGGTAACACCGGGGAGCTGTTTTTT.

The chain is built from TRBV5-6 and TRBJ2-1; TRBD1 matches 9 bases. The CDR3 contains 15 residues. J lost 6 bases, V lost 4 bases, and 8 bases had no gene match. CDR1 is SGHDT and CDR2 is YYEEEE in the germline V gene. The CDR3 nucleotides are TGTGCCAGCAGCACGGGGACAGGGTACGTCAATGAGCAGTTCTTC. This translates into CASSTGTGYVNEQFF.